One TCR beta chain is described in this entry. This entry comes from a study of T cell responses to AZD1222 COVID-19 vaccine. The repertoire was sequenced with immunoSEQ multiplex PCR; TCRdb's copy has only in-frame clones and lacks some. The sample yields roughly 200,000 clones, under 95% seen once. V was shortened by 3 bases and J by 4 bases, with 12 bases between the two germline ends. This CDR3 contains 14 residues. The germline CDR1 and CDR2 sequences are MGHRA and YSYEKL. This sample comprised peripheral blood, obtained on day 0 of MenACWY control vaccination. The chain recombines TRBV4-1 with TRBJ1-2, with D possibly TRBD1 on 5 matching bases. The source is an adult in good health. CDR3 protein: CASSQAGTSYGYTF. The CDR3 nucleotides are TGCGCCAGCAGCCAGGCGGGGACTAGCTATGGCTACACCTTC.